Described below is a single T cell receptor beta chain sequence and its context. What it recognizes is unknown. The sample is drawn from a study of T cells in Graves' hyperthyroidism and ophthalmopathy. Whole-study context: Specimen type is peripheral blood, collected at initial diagnosis prior to any treatment. Points from the study as a whole: Among clonotypes expanded in thyroid above 0.001, most were also found in blood. Progression to ophthalmopathy was predicted a median of 6.5 months early.

The TCR beta CDR3 regions underwent amplification using RNA transcripts as the source. The TCR CDR3 was amplified in a first-round RT-PCR using the HTBI primer set. MiXCR, applied by TCRdb to the multiplex PCR reads, yields one record per CDR3 protein. This sample carries about 380,000 distinct CDR3 sequences, under 20% of them seen once, and the ten largest clones take less than 45%. PBMCs came from over 8.5 ml fresh peripheral blood. Germline values: CDR1 SGHRS, CDR2 YFSETQ. V was clipped by 2 bases and J by 0 bases, with 15 bases between them. There are 17 residues in the CDR3. The chain links TRBV5-1 to TRBJ1-3, with D possibly TRBD1 on 5 matching bases. This sequence was found in a man aged 18 to 35 with Graves' ophthalmopathy. Sequencing used blood. The CDR3 DNA follows: TGCGCCAGCAGCTTTTGGCCCCAGCAGGGCTCTGGAAACACCATATATTTT. It specifies CASSFWPQQGSGNTIYF. Looking up the rest from reference TRBV5-1 and TRBJ1-3 gives the full variable domain: KAGVTQTPRYLIKTRGQQVTLSCSPISGHRSVSWYQQTPGQGLQFLFEYFSETQRNKGNFPGRFSGRQFSNSRSEMNVSTLELGDSALYLCASSFWPQQGSGNTIYFGEGSWLTVV.